These 16 T cell receptor beta chains were sequenced from one sample in a study of blood T cell repertoires in COVID-19. TCRdb keeps only in-frame clones here, not all; method: immunoSEQ multiplex PCR. The sample contains over 100,000 clones, more than 70% of which appear only once. Sequencing was performed on peripheral blood. All receptors come from a man in his fifties with acute or convalescent COVID-19.

This chain links TRBV21-1 with TRBJ2-4; no DNA check was done on the table's D call, TRBD2. TRBV21-1 is deemed a pseudogene. The CDR3 has 16 residues. As DNA, the CDR3 is TGTGCCAGCAGGGGGGAGGGAGGACTAGCCAAAAACATTCAGTACTTC. It codes for CASRGEGGLAKNIQYF.

This chain uses TRBV5-1 with TRBJ2-1; maybe TRBD1 (5 bases). This CDR3 has 16 amino acids. CDR1 and CDR2 (germline): SGHRS, YFSETQ. The ends were cut back, 1 base at V and 0 bases at J, with 11 bases in the middle. The CDR3 sequence: CASSLQGASSYNEQFF. CDR3 nucleotide sequence: TGCGCCAGCAGCTTGCAGGGCGCGAGCTCCTACAATGAGCAGTTCTTC.

The CDR3 region is CASSGSRVFEAFF. For the CDR3, the DNA is TGTGCCAGCAGCGGTTCCAGGGTGTTCGAAGCTTTCTTT. The chain recombines TRBV5-6 with TRBJ1-1, with D possibly TRBD1 on 5 matching bases. Trimming stripped 4 bases from V and 8 bases from J, with 15 bases between. Germline loops: CDR1 SGHDT, CDR2 YYEEEE. The CDR3 runs 13 residues.

V and J are TRBV19 and TRBJ2-7, with D maybe TRBD1 (6 bases). CDR3 length: 13 residues. Germline V gene data show CDR1 as LNHDA and CDR2 as SQIVND (reference sequence). The germline V and J ends were trimmed by 5 bases and 3 bases, with 11 bases remaining between them. The CDR3 DNA sequence: TGTGCCAGTAGTCAGCAGGGGTACTACGAGCAGTACTTC. Translated: CASSQQGYYEQYF.

The chain combines TRBV7-9 with TRBJ2-5; TRBD2 agrees at 10 bases. The CDR3 totals 14 residues. The trim removed 1 base at V and 8 bases at J, leaving 4 bases unmatched. The germline V gene encodes CDR1 SEHNR and CDR2 FQNEAQ (reference sequence). CDR3 protein: CASSLGLAGDTQYF. CDR3 nucleotide sequence: TGTGCCAGCAGCTTAGGCCTAGCGGGGGATACCCAGTACTTC.

In this sample, this clone turned up once. The chain has TRBV4-1 and TRBJ1-1; 7 bases map to TRBD1. The ends lost 0 bases at V and 4 bases at J; junction bases unmatched: 5. Looked up from germline, CDR1 is MGHRA and CDR2 is YSYEKL. There are 15 residues in the CDR3. CDR3 in amino acids: CASSQDLSGGTEAFF. The CDR3 region has the DNA TGCGCCAGCAGCCAAGATCTGTCAGGGGGCACTGAAGCTTTCTTT.

This chain connects TRBV27 to TRBJ1-1; 8 bases are a match to TRBD1. Looked up from germline, CDR1 is MNHEY and CDR2 is SMNVEV (reference sequence). Trimming cost V 6 bases and J 0 bases; bases outside gene matches: 6. The CDR3 length is 15 residues. The CDR3 region is CASRYSTGVNTEAFF. The CDR3 DNA sequence: TGTGCCAGCAGGTACTCGACAGGGGTGAACACTGAAGCTTTCTTT.

CDR3 sequence (DNA): TGTGCCAGCAGCTTGGAGGACAGATCACCCCTCCACTTT. Translation: CASSLEDRSPLHF. The chain recombines TRBV5-4 with TRBJ1-6, with D possibly TRBD1 on 6 matching bases. The germline V gene has CDR1 SGHNT and CDR2 YYREEE (reference sequence). The CDR3 runs 13 residues. V gave up 0 bases and J gave up 10 bases, with 8 bases separating them.

This clone was seen only once. The chain links TRBV30 to TRBJ1-1, with D perhaps TRBD1 (6 bases). Trimming removed 3 bases from V and 4 bases from J, with 12 bases in between. From germline, CDR1 is GTSNPN and CDR2 SVGIG (reference sequence). The length of the CDR3 is 13 residues. CDR3 sequence: CAWSRQVATEAFF. In DNA, the CDR3 is TGTGCCTGGAGCCGACAGGTTGCCACTGAAGCTTTCTTT.

This chain connects TRBV7-9 to TRBJ1-2; no definite D call. Germline CDR1 and CDR2: SEHNR and FQNEAQ (reference sequence). The CDR3 runs to 16 residues. The germline V and J ends were trimmed by 6 bases and 0 bases, with 17 bases remaining between them. CDR3 loop: CASSLAGPATNYGYTF. DNA for the CDR3: TGTGCCAGCAGTCTTGCGGGTCCAGCAACTAACTATGGCTACACCTTC.

The V gene is TRBV2, the J gene TRBJ2-3, with 8 bases that match TRBD1. Germline assignment: CDR1 SNHLY and CDR2 FYNNEI. V lost 6 bases, J lost 0 bases, and 2 bases stayed unmatched. This CDR3 contains 14 residues. The CDR3 DNA sequence: TGTGCCAGCAGGGACAGGGTTAGCACAGATACGCAGTATTTT. It encodes CASRDRVSTDTQYF. Using reference TRBV2 and TRBJ2-3 for the parts outside the CDR3, the full variable domain is EPEVTQTPSHQVTQMGQEVILRCVPISNHLYFYWYRQILGQKVEFLVSFYNNEISEKSEIFDDQFSVERPDGSNFTLKIRSTKLEDSAMYFCASRDRVSTDTQYFGPGTRLTVL.

The chain links TRBV6-5 to TRBJ2-5, with TRBD1 identical over 8 bases. Germline V gene lookup returns CDR1 MNHEY and CDR2 SVGAGI. The CDR3 extends over 15 amino acids. V dropped 6 bases and J dropped 5; count of bases not matched to a gene: 11. This CDR3 reads CASSGSYRGLETQYF. The CDR3 DNA is TGTGCCAGCAGCGGATCCTACAGGGGGTTGGAGACCCAGTACTTC.

The chain has TRBV5-1 and TRBJ1-1; the D gene is possibly TRBD1 (6 bases). V dropped 0 bases and J dropped 0 bases, with 9 bases sitting between them. Germline CDR1 SGHRS, CDR2 YFSETQ. This CDR3 region has 15 residues. The CDR3 DNA reads as TGCGCCAGCAGCTTGGTGGACAGCATGAACACTGAAGCTTTCTTT. Protein product: CASSLVDSMNTEAFF.

The V gene is TRBV5-1, the J gene TRBJ2-3; D is unresolved. Germline V gene sequence: CDR1 SGHRS, CDR2 YFSETQ. Trimming stripped 2 bases from V and 4 bases from J, with 5 bases between. There are 12 residues in the CDR3. Here the CDR3 DNA reads TGCGCCAGCAGCTTCACTTCAGATACGCAGTATTTT. Translated, it gives CASSFTSDTQYF. Drawing the rest from reference TRBV5-1 and TRBJ2-3, the complete variable domain is KAGVTQTPRYLIKTRGQQVTLSCSPISGHRSVSWYQQTPGQGLQFLFEYFSETQRNKGNFPGRFSGRQFSNSRSEMNVSTLELGDSALYLCASSFTSDTQYFGPGTRLTVL.

V usage is TRBV18 and J usage is TRBJ1-4; D is undetermined. This CDR3 region has 13 residues. The germline CDR1 and CDR2 sequences are KGHSH and LQKENI. The V and J ends lost 2 bases and 8 bases respectively, with 9 bases between them. The CDR3: CASSPTREEKLFF. As DNA, the CDR3 is TGTGCCAGCTCACCAACCCGGGAGGAAAAACTGTTTTTT.

This sequence joins TRBV5-1 and TRBJ1-4; 7 positions agree with TRBD1. The CDR3 is 16 amino acids. The trim removed 0 bases at V and 4 bases at J, leaving 6 bases unmatched. Germline V CDR1 and CDR2: SGHRS, YFSETQ. CDR3 region: CASSLDPGTDNEKLFF. The CDR3 bases are TGCGCCAGCAGCTTGGACCCGGGGACAGATAATGAAAAACTGTTTTTT.